This record concerns one TCR beta chain sequence. Germline CDR1 reads SGHAT; CDR2 reads FQNNGV. Trimming took 3 bases from V and 1 from J; bases not matched to a gene: 10. The CDR3 contains 17 residues. This sample is part of a study of cytomegalovirus exposure and HLA in healthy donors. PCR was performed using 60 Vbeta and 13 Jbeta primers. The table came from immunoSEQ multiplex PCR; TCRdb's copy has only in-frame clones and leaves some out. In the table there are tens of thousands of clones, around 80% of which are singletons. J is TRBJ2-5 and V is TRBV11-2, with 8 nucleotides matching TRBD1. Source material: PBMCs. The clonotype was recovered from a male donor in good health and CMV-seropositive. Here the CDR3 DNA reads TGTGCCAGCAGCTTGGAAAGGACAGGGTACCTCCAAGAGACCCAGTACTTC. Translated, it gives CASSLERTGYLQETQYF.